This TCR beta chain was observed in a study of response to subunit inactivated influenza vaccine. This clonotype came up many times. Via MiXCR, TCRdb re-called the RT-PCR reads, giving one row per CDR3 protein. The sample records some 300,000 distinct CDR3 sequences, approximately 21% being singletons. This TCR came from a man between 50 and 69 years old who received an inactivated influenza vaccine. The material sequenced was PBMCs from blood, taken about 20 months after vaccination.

The CDR3 DNA reads TGTGCCAGCAGTGGGCTGCCTCCCCAGTACTTC. Translated, it gives CASSGLPPQYF. V is TRBV2 and J is TRBJ2-5; D gene uncertain. The CDR3 covers 11 residues. Germline assignment: CDR1 SNHLY and CDR2 FYNNEI. V was shortened by 4 bases and J by 9 bases, with 9 bases between the two germline ends.